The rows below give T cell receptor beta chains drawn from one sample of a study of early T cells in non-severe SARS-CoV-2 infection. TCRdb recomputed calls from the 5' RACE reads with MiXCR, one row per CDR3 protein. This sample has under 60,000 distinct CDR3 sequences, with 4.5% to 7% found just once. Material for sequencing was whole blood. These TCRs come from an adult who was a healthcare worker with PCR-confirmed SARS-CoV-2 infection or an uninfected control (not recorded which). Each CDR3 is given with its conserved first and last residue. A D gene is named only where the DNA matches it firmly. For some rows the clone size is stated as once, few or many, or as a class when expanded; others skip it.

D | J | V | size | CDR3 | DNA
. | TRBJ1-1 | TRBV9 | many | CASSQRTSPDTEAFF | TGTGCCAGCAGCCAGCGGACGTCGCCCGACACTGAAGCTTTCTTT
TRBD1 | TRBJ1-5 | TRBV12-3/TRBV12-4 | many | CASSRQGISNQPQHF | TGTGCCAGCAGTCGACAGGGAATAAGCAATCAGCCCCAGCATTTT
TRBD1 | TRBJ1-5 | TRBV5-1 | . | CASSLGDRVNSNQPQHF | TGCGCCAGCAGCTTGGGGGACAGGGTCAATAGCAATCAGCCCCAGCATTTT
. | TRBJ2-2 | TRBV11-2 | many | CASSANTGELFF | TGTGCCAGCAGTGCGAACACCGGGGAGCTGTTTTTT
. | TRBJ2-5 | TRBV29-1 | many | CSVGGPQETQYF | TGCAGCGTTGGGGGCCCACAAGAGACCCAGTACTTC
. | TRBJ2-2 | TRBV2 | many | CASSDKGSNTGELFF | TGTGCCAGCAGTGATAAAGGGTCCAACACCGGGGAGCTGTTTTTT
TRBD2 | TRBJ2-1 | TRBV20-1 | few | CSARNRLAGDYNEQFF | TGCAGTGCTAGAAACCGTCTAGCGGGAGATTACAATGAGCAGTTCTTC
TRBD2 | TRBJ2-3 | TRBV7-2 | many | CASSLAMTSGRAAAGDTQYF | TGTGCCAGCAGCTTAGCGATGACTAGCGGGAGGGCCGCGGCGGGAGATACGCAGTATTTT
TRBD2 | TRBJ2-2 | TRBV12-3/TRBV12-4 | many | CASSLALAGAGELFF | TGTGCCAGCAGTTTAGCGCTAGCGGGAGCCGGGGAGCTGTTTTTT
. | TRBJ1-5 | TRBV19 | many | CASSPNNQPQHF | TGTGCCAGTAGTCCTAACAATCAGCCCCAGCATTTT
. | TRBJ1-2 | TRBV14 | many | CASSHYRTDRNGYTF | TGTGCCAGCAGCCACTATCGGACCGATCGTAATGGCTACACCTTC
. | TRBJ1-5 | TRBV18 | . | CASSPLGVSNQPQHF | TGTGCCAGCTCACCACTCGGGGTTAGCAATCAGCCCCAGCATTTT
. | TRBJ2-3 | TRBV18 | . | CASSPIDYTDTQYF | TGTGCCAGCTCACCCATCGACTACACAGATACGCAGTATTTT
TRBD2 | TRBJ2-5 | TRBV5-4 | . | CASSFGLAIETQYF | TGTGCCAGCAGCTTTGGACTAGCGATAGAGACCCAGTACTTC
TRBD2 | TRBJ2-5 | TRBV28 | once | CASSSPSAGTSGRGAQYF | TGTGCCAGCAGTTCCCCATCGGCCGGGACTAGCGGGAGGGGGGCCCAGTACTTC
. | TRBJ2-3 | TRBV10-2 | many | CASEEGGGSDTQYF | TGCGCCAGTGAGGAGGGGGGGGGATCAGATACGCAGTATTTT
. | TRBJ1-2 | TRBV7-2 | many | CASSRVGELLYGYTF | TGTGCCAGCAGCCGTGTCGGGGAGCTTCTCTATGGCTACACCTTC
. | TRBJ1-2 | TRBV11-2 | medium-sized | CASSSSRANYGYTF | TGTGCCAGCAGCTCTAGCAGGGCAAACTATGGCTACACCTTC
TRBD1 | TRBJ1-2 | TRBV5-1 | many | CASSPDRALYGGYTF | TGCGCCAGCAGCCCCGACAGGGCTCTGTACGGTGGCTACACCTTC
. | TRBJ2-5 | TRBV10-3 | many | CAISELADQETQYF | TGTGCCATCAGTGAACTAGCCGACCAAGAGACCCAGTACTTC
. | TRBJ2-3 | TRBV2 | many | CASSPVGNSGALGLDTQYF | TGTGCCAGCAGTCCCGTAGGCAACTCAGGGGCCCTGGGCCTAGATACGCAGTATTTT
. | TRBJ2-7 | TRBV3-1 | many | CASSQAYEQYF | TGTGCCAGCAGCCAAGCCTACGAGCAGTACTTC
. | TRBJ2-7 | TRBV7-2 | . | CASSLDWAYEQYF | TGTGCCAGCAGCCTAGATTGGGCCTACGAGCAGTACTTC